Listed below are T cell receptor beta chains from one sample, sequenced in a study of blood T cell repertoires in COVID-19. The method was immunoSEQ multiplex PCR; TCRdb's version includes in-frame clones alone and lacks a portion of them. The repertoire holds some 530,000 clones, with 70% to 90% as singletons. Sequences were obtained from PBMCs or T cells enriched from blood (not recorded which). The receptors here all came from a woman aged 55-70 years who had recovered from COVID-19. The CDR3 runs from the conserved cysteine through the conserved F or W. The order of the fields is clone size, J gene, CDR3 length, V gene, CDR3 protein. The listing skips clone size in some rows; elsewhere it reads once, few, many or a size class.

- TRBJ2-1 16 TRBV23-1 CASHTSRDRGLDEQFF
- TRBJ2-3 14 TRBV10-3 CAISELGGPDTQYF
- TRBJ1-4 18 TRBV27 CARELESKRDPTNEKLFF
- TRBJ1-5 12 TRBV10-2 CASNGQGQPQHF
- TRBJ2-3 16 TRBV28 CASSALDRGFPDTQYF
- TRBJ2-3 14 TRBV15 CATSMISRTDTQYF
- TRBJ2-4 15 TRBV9 CASSAPGTSGSIQYF
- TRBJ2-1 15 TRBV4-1 CASSQEAPNYNEQFF
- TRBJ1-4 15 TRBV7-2 CASSLPTGGDEKLFF
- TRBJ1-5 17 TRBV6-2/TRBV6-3 CASSYKHPTGLNQPQHF
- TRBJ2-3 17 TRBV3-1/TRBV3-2 CASSQRRASGGPDTQYF
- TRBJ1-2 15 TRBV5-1 CASSLESPESGGYTF
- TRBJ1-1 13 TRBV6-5 CASARDRDTEAFF
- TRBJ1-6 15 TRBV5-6 CASSPGGPTSRLGLF
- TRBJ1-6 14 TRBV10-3 CAIRGDRESTPLHF
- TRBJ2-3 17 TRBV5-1 CASSLGWTSGEIDTQYF
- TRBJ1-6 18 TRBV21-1 CASSKVQGQSSYNSPLHF
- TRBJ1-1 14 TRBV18 CASSPRDRNTEAFF
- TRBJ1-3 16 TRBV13 CASSLGDRGPGNTIYF
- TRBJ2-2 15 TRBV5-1 CASSYSGVNTGELFF
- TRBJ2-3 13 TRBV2 CASKAGVMDTQYF
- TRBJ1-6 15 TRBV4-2 CASSQVIRGNSPLHF
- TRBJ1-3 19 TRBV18 CASSPKRALGSSSGNTIYF
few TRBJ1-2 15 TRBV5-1 CASSLGDRGNYGYTF
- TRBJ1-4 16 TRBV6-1 CASSEASGTGREKLFF
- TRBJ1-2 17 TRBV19 CASSPRGRGSGNYGYTF
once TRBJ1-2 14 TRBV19 CASTSRGANYGYTF
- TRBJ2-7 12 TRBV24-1 CATGGQDSEQYF
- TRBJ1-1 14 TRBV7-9 CASSSDRENTEAFF
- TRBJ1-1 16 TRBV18 CASSPTTGDVNTEAFF
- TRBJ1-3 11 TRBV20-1 CSASSGNTIYF
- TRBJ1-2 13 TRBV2 CASGLQGNYGYTF
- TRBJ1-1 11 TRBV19 CASGWGHEAFF
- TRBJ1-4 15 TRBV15 CATSREAVGIEKLFF
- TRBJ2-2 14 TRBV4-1 CASSQDRGTGELFF
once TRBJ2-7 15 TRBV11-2 CASSLVGTGAGHVYF
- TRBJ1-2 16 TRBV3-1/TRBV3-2 CASSRSVGGLTYGYTF
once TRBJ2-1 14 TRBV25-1 CASRTSGGPNEQFF
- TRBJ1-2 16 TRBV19 CASSTGPGSLAYGYTF
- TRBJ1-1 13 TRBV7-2 CASSSSGRLKTFF
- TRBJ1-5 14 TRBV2 CASGGQQFDQPQHF
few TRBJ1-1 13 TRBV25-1 CASRGTSNTEAFF
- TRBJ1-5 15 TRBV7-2 CASSATTVANQPQHF
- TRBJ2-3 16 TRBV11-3 CASSLGGGRSTDTQYF
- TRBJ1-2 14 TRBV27 CASGLDGDNYGYTF
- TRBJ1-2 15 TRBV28 CASSLMGQGIYGYTF
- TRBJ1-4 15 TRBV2 CASEAPGQPEEKLFF
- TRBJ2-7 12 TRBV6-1 CASIGLADEQYF
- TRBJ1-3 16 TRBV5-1 CASSLGGSFSGNTIYF
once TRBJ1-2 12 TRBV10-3 CAISENGDGYTF
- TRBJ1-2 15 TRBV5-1 CASRPWDRPVYGYTF
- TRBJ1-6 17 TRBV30 CAWRDSRVLAYNSPLHF
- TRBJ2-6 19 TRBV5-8 CASSLRSGTSRYGANVLTF
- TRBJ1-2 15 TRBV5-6 CASSWARAPARGYTF
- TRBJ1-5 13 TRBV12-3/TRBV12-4 CASSLGTDQPQHF